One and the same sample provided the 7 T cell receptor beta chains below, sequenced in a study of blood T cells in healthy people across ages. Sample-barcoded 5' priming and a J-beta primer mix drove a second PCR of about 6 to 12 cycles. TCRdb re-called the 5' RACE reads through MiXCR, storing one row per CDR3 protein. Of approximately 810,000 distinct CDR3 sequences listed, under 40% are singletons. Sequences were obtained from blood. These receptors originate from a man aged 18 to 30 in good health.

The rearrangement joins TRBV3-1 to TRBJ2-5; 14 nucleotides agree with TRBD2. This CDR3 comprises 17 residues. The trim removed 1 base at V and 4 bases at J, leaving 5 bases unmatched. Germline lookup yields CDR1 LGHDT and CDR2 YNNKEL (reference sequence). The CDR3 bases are TGTGCCAGCAGCCAAGGACTAGCGGGGGGGCTCGGAGAGACCCAGTACTTC. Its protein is CASSQGLAGGLGETQYF.

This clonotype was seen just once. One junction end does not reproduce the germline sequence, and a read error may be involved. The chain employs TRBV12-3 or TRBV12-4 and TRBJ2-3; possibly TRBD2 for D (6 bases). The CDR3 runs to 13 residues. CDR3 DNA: TGTACCAGCAGTTTGGGGGGTACAGATACGCAGTATTTT. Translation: CTSSLGGTDTQYF.

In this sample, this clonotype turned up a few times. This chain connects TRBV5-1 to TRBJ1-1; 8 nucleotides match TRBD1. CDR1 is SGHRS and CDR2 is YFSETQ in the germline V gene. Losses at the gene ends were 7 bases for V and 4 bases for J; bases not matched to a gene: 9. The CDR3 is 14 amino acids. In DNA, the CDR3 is TGCGCCAGCGGCATGGACAGGGAGGGCACTGAAGCTTTCTTT. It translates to CASGMDREGTEAFF. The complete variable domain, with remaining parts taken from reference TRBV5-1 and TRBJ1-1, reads KAGVTQTPRYLIKTRGQQVTLSCSPISGHRSVSWYQQTPGQGLQFLFEYFSETQRNKGNFPGRFSGRQFSNSRSEMNVSTLELGDSALYLCASGMDREGTEAFFGQGTRLTVV.

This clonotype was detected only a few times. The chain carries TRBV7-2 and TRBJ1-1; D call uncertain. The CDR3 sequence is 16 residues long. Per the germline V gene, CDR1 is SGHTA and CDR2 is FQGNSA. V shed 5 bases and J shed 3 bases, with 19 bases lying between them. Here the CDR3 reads CASSTIRTGRDTEAFF. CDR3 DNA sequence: TGTGCCAGCAGCACAATACGCACGGGGAGGGACACTGAAGCTTTCTTT. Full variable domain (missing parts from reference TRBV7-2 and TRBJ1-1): GAGVSQSPSNKVTEKGKDVELRCDPISGHTALYWYRQSLGQGLEFLIYFQGNSAPDKSGLPSDRFSAERTGGSVSTLTIQRTQQEDSAVYLCASSTIRTGRDTEAFFGQGTRLTVV.

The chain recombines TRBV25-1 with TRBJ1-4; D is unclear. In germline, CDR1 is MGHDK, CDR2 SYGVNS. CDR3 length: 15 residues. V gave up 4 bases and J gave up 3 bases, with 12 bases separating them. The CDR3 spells CASSGVGPPNEKLFF. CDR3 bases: TGTGCCAGCAGTGGGGTAGGACCACCTAATGAAAAACTGTTTTTT. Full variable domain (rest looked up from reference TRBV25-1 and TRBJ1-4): EADIYQTPRYLVIGTGKKITLECSQTMGHDKMYWYQQDPGMELHLIHYSYGVNSTEKGDLSSESTVSRIRTEHFPLTLESARPSHTSQYLCASSGVGPPNEKLFFGSGTQLSVL.

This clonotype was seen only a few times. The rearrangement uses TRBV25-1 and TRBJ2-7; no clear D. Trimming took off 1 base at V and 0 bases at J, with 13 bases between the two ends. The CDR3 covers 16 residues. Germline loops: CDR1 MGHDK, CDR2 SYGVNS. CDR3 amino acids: CASSESPSASSYEQYF. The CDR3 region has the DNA TGTGCCAGCAGTGAATCCCCAAGCGCGAGCTCCTACGAGCAGTACTTC.

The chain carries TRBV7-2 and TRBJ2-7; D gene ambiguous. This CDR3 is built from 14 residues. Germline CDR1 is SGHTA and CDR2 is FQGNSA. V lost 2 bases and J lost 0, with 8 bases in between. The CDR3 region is CASSLSRSSYEQYF. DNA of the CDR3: TGTGCCAGCAGCTTAAGCAGGAGCTCCTACGAGCAGTACTTC.